These 15 T cell receptor beta chains came from one sample sequenced in a study of cytotoxic CD8 clonotypes in ibrutinib-treated CLL (dated by TCRdb to the early 2020s). Libraries came from the immunoSEQ multiplex PCR assay. TCRdb took this table from immuneACCESS and kept in-frame rearrangements with V and J called. Such tables lack part of the clones; where checked against another copy, unresolved V genes explain under half of the gap, and the rest is unexplained. The sample has hundreds of thousands of clones on record, 70% of them singletons. Jointly, the top ten make up roughly 14% of the sample. The time point label here, explained by the study, means: 20 to 25 months on ibrutinib. The material sequenced was PBMCs, taken after 24 months of ibrutinib treatment. These receptor sequences come from a human donor with chronic lymphocytic leukemia.

V usage is TRBV6-5 and J usage is TRBJ1-2, with 9 bases lining up with TRBD1. In germline, CDR1 is MNHEY, CDR2 SVGAGI. This CDR3 spans 14 amino acids. J gave up 2 bases and V 2 bases, and 0 bases lay outside the gene matches. The CDR3 region has the DNA TGTGCCAGCAGTTACGGGACAGGGAACTATGGCTACACCTTC. The encoded protein is CASSYGTGNYGYTF.

The table lists this clone with a count of one. This sequence joins TRBV29-1 and TRBJ2-7; D call uncertain. Trimming removed 5 bases from V and 3 bases from J, with 14 bases in between. Germline V gives CDR1 SQVTM, CDR2 ANQGSEA. The CDR3 is 13 amino acids. The CDR3, as DNA: TGCAGCGTTTCCGGGTTCTCAGACTACGAGCAGTACTTC. Translated: CSVSGFSDYEQYF.

This clone was counted once. The CDR3 loop is CASSLGQGADGYGYTF. DNA of the CDR3: TGTGCCAGCAGCTTGGGACAGGGGGCTGACGGCTATGGCTACACCTTC. The rearrangement uses TRBV5-5 and TRBJ1-2; 10 bases are shared with TRBD1. The junction had 6 bases not matched to a gene; V was cut back by 0 bases and J by 4 bases. Germline values: CDR1 SGHKS, CDR2 YYEKEE (reference sequence). The CDR3 totals 16 residues.

This clone was counted between two and nine times. The gene calls are TRBV30 and TRBJ2-3, with 9 bases fitting TRBD2. J lost 2 bases, V lost 0 bases, and 3 bases had no gene match. This CDR3 has 15 amino acids. The germline V gene has CDR1 GTSNPN and CDR2 SVGIG (reference sequence). The CDR3 is CAWSVRGRATDTQYF. The CDR3 coding sequence is TGTGCCTGGAGTGTACGCGGGAGGGCCACAGATACGCAGTATTTT.

The J gene is TRBJ2-1, the V gene TRBV5-1, with D maybe TRBD1 (6 bases). The CDR3 has 15 residues. Germline V gene data show CDR1 as SGHRS and CDR2 as YFSETQ. V was cut by 0 bases and J by 5 bases, with 12 bases left in between. CDR3 sequence (DNA): TGCGCCAGCAGCTTGGTAGGGGGTCAACACAATGAGCAGTTCTTC. This codes for CASSLVGGQHNEQFF.

This clone was observed a handful of times. V usage is TRBV5-1 and J usage is TRBJ2-7; D may be TRBD1 (5 bases). Germline CDR1 SGHRS, CDR2 YFSETQ. The CDR3 runs to 15 residues. V was pared by 1 base and J by 1 base, with 12 bases between. The CDR3 protein is CASSLQGQQSYEQYF. DNA of the CDR3: TGCGCCAGCAGCTTGCAGGGCCAGCAATCCTACGAGCAGTACTTC. Looking up the rest from reference TRBV5-1 and TRBJ2-7 gives the full variable domain: KAGVTQTPRYLIKTRGQQVTLSCSPISGHRSVSWYQQTPGQGLQFLFEYFSETQRNKGNFPGRFSGRQFSNSRSEMNVSTLELGDSALYLCASSLQGQQSYEQYFGPGTRLTVT.

Of note for this clone: The same CDR3 arises from other DNA sequences in this sample as well. The V and J genes are TRBV27 and TRBJ1-1; perhaps TRBD1 as D (5 bases). This CDR3 has 13 amino acids. V dropped 2 bases and J dropped 4 bases, with 8 bases sitting between them. Per the germline V gene, CDR1 is MNHEY and CDR2 is SMNVEV (reference sequence). CDR3 in DNA: TGTGCCAGCAGTTTAGGGGGGGGCACTGAAGCTTTCTTT. This translates into CASSLGGGTEAFF.

V usage is TRBV6-5 and J usage is TRBJ1-5; 7 positions match TRBD1. The CDR3 extends over 15 amino acids. The V gene's germline CDR1 is MNHEY and CDR2 SVGAGI. V shed 5 bases and J 3 bases; nucleotides not matched to a gene: 7. The CDR3 protein is CASSREGTANQPQHF. The CDR3 DNA follows: TGTGCCAGCAGTAGAGAGGGGACAGCCAATCAGCCCCAGCATTTT.

The gene calls are TRBV6-5 and TRBJ2-2, with 11 bases fitting TRBD2. The CDR3 sequence is 15 residues long. Germline values: CDR1 MNHEY, CDR2 SVGAGI. With 6 bases clipped from V and 7 bases from J, the junction kept 7 bases outside the gene matches. Here the CDR3 DNA reads TGTGCCAGCAGCTTCGGACTAGCGGGTCGCGGGGAGCTGTTTTTT. The encoded protein is CASSFGLAGRGELFF.

The chain couples TRBV2 to TRBJ2-1, with 11 nucleotides matching TRBD1. CDR3 length: 18 residues. Trimming removed 3 bases from V and 5 bases from J; junction bases left unmatched: 12. Per germline, CDR1 SNHLY and CDR2 FYNNEI. In DNA, the CDR3 is TGTGCCAGCAGTGATAGGCCCAAACCGGGACAGGGGGACAATGAGCAGTTCTTC. Protein product: CASSDRPKPGQGDNEQFF.

In this sample, this clone turned up a few times. J is TRBJ1-3 and V is TRBV6-5; D call uncertain. Trimming took 0 bases from V and 0 from J, leaving 6 bases between them. The CDR3 is 15 residues long. CDR1 is MNHEY, CDR2 SVGAGI, per germline. The CDR3 nucleotides are TGTGCCAGCAGTTACTCAAAGGGCTCTGGAAACACCATATATTTT. Its translation: CASSYSKGSGNTIYF.

The rearrangement uses TRBV28 and TRBJ2-1, with a weak D call TRBD2 (6 bases). The CDR3 has 15 amino acids. Trimming removed 6 bases from V and 4 bases from J, with 16 bases in between. Germline CDR1 is MDHEN and CDR2 is SYDVKM. CDR3 amino acids: CASSPQSSEYNEQFF. The CDR3 nucleotides read TGTGCCAGCAGCCCCCAGTCTAGCGAGTACAATGAGCAGTTCTTC. The full variable domain, its missing parts supplied by reference TRBV28 and TRBJ2-1, is DVKVTQSSRYLVKRTGEKVFLECVQDMDHENMFWYRQDPGLGLRLIYFSYDVKMKEKGDIPEGYSVSREKKERFSLILESASTNQTSMYLCASSPQSSEYNEQFFGPGTRLTVL.

The chain links TRBV7-8 to TRBJ2-1; 8 bases are a match to TRBD1. The V gene end was trimmed by 5 bases and the J gene end by 9 bases; junction bases not matched to a gene: 9. CDR3 length: 14 residues. Germline CDR1 and CDR2: SGHVS and FQNEAQ. Written as DNA, the CDR3 is TGTGCCAGCAGCCCGACAGGGGAAGGTGGTGAGCAGTTCTTC. Its protein is CASSPTGEGGEQFF.

V and J are TRBV28 and TRBJ2-6, with TRBD2 identical over 10 bases. Germline V gene sequence: CDR1 MDHEN, CDR2 SYDVKM. This CDR3 has 16 amino acids. The ends lost 7 bases at V and 3 bases at J; junction bases unmatched: 6. The CDR3 DNA reads TGTGCCAGCATGACTAGCGGGTCGGTTGGGGCCAACGTCCTGACTTTC. It translates to CASMTSGSVGANVLTF.

This clone was counted a few times. This sequence joins TRBV28 and TRBJ1-2; 8 bases align to TRBD1. From germline, CDR1 is MDHEN and CDR2 SYDVKM. After removal of 2 bases from V and 5 bases from J, the junction contained 7 bases not matched to a gene. The CDR3 is 15 amino acids. In DNA form, the CDR3 reads TGTGCCAGCAGTTTAGTACTAGGACAGGGATATGGCTACACCTTC. As protein: CASSLVLGQGYGYTF.